In its sample, the clone carrying this TCR beta chain was seen a few times. This sample was taken from a study of blood T cell repertoires in COVID-19. The method was immunoSEQ multiplex PCR; TCRdb's version includes in-frame clones alone and lacks a portion of them. The sample records about 160,000 clones, approximately 82% being singletons. V gave up 9 bases and J gave up 2 bases, with 14 bases separating them. The CDR3 totals 13 residues. CDR1 is LNHDA, CDR2 SQIVND, per germline (reference sequence). This chain uses TRBV19 with TRBJ2-7; D possibly corresponds to TRBD1 (6 bases). The clonotype originates from a woman older than 75 with acute or convalescent COVID-19. Source material: peripheral blood. The CDR3 here is CASAQQGAYEQYF. The CDR3, as DNA: TGTGCCAGCGCCCAACAGGGTGCCTACGAGCAGTACTTC.